This entry lists 19 T cell receptor beta chains sequenced from one sample in a study of blood T cell repertoires in COVID-19. Profiling relied on immunoSEQ multiplex PCR, and the TCRdb table lists in-frame clones only, not all of them. The table has 52,000 or so clones, roughly 88% seen once. Source material: peripheral blood. These receptors originate from a man aged 80 or over with acute or convalescent COVID-19.

V and J are TRBV7-2 and TRBJ1-2, with 7 bases identical to TRBD1. V lost 5 bases and J lost 8; bases outside the gene matches: 8. This CDR3 spans 13 amino acids. The germline gives CDR1 SGHTA, CDR2 FQGNSA. CDR3 amino acids: CASSSREQGGYTF. Written as DNA, the CDR3 is TGTGCCAGCAGCAGCCGCGAACAGGGGGGCTACACCTTC.

The chain couples TRBV11-3 to TRBJ2-5; a weak D match, TRBD1 (5 bases). CDR1 and CDR2 from the germline V gene are SGHNT and YENEEA. The CDR3 extends over 14 amino acids. The V end was cut by 1 base, the J end by 5 bases, with 11 bases between. CDR3 loop: CASSLGQLGETQYF. CDR3 DNA sequence: TGTGCCAGCAGCTTAGGACAGCTTGGGGAGACCCAGTACTTC.

This clone was observed a single time. This chain links TRBV29-1 with TRBJ1-6; 7 bases align to TRBD1. The V gene's germline CDR1 is SQVTM and CDR2 ANQGSEA. The CDR3 contains 13 residues. V dropped 6 bases and J dropped 7; count of bases not matched to a gene: 6. CDR3 in DNA: TGCAGCGTGGGAGACAGGGCAAATTCACCCCTCCACTTT. Translating gives CSVGDRANSPLHF.

Note on this clone: This CDR3 is also generated by other DNA sequences in the sample. The V and J genes are TRBV5-1 and TRBJ2-5; D might be TRBD1 (5 bases). In germline, CDR1 is SGHRS, CDR2 YFSETQ. The CDR3 runs 13 residues. Trimming stripped 0 bases from V and 4 bases from J, with 7 bases between. The CDR3 sequence: CASSLGGGETQYF. For the CDR3, the DNA is TGCGCCAGCAGCTTGGGGGGCGGAGAGACCCAGTACTTC.

The rearrangement uses TRBV12-3 or TRBV12-4 and TRBJ1-2; D call uncertain. Trimming pared 5 bases from V and 3 bases from J, leaving 4 bases between. CDR3 length equals 11 residues. The CDR3: CASSRYYGYTF. As DNA, the CDR3 is TGTGCCAGCAGTCGGTACTATGGCTACACCTTC.

The CDR3 DNA sequence: TGTGCCAGCAGCAGAACCGGCAGGTCCTTAACCTACGAGCAGTACTTC. Translated: CASSRTGRSLTYEQYF. The chain has TRBV7-3 and TRBJ2-7; no firm D call. Trimming removed 5 bases from V and 2 bases from J, with 19 bases in between. Germline CDR1 reads SGHTA; CDR2 reads FQGTGA. CDR3 length: 16 amino acids. Full variable domain (remainder filled in from reference TRBV7-3 and TRBJ2-7): GAGVSQTPSNKVTEKGKYVELRCDPISGHTALYWYRQSLGQGPEFLIYFQGTGAADDSGLPNDRFFAVRPEGSVSTLKIQRTERGDSAVYLCASSRTGRSLTYEQYFGPGTRLTVT.

V usage is TRBV11-3 and J usage is TRBJ2-3; TRBD2 is a possible D gene (5 bases). The germline V gene encodes CDR1 SGHNT and CDR2 YENEEA. The CDR3 is made up of 15 amino acids. V dropped 5 bases and J dropped 2 bases, with 14 bases sitting between them. CDR3 region: CASSPGTPSTDTQYF. CDR3 DNA sequence: TGTGCCAGCAGCCCGGGAACTCCTTCCACAGATACGCAGTATTTT.

In its sample, this clone was seen once. The chain has TRBV10-2 and TRBJ2-5; TRBD1 matches at 8 bases. This CDR3 has 13 residues. Germline V gene lookup returns CDR1 WSHSY and CDR2 SAAADI. V trimming: 6 bases; J trimming: 5 bases; junction bases outside the gene matches: 5. CDR3 in DNA: TGCGCCAGCAGGGACAGGGAGCGGGAGACCCAGTACTTC. Protein: CASRDRERETQYF.

This clone was recorded once. The rearrangement uses TRBV12-3 or TRBV12-4 and TRBJ1-1, with D possibly TRBD1 on 6 matching bases. Trimming took off 6 bases at V and 2 bases at J, with 10 bases between the two ends. There are 13 residues in the CDR3. CDR3 DNA: TGTGCCAGCAGCCGGGACACCAACACTGAAGCTTTCTTT. As protein: CASSRDTNTEAFF.

The chain recombines TRBV6-5 with TRBJ2-2; 9 bases are shared with TRBD1. CDR1 and CDR2 (germline): MNHEY, SVGAGI. V lost 6 bases and J lost 5; bases outside the gene matches: 7. This CDR3 comprises 15 residues. The CDR3 spells CASRTGTGWTGELFF. CDR3 nucleotide sequence: TGTGCCAGCAGGACGGGGACAGGGTGGACCGGGGAGCTGTTTTTT.

This clone was seen just once. The chain uses TRBV27 and TRBJ1-2, with D possibly being TRBD1 (5 bases). The CDR3 is made up of 14 amino acids. The germline V and J ends were trimmed by 0 bases and 13 bases, with 18 bases remaining between them. Germline CDR1 and CDR2: MNHEY and SMNVEV (reference sequence). The DNA for the CDR3 is TGTGCCAGCAGTTTATCGCAGGGTGGGGCTCCCTCCACCTTC. It codes for CASSLSQGGAPSTF.

The chain has TRBV27 and TRBJ2-1; TRBD2 agrees at 8 bases. The CDR3 spans 16 residues. CDR1 and CDR2 (germline): MNHEY, SMNVEV (reference sequence). The trim removed 5 bases at V and 8 bases at J, leaving 14 bases unmatched. The CDR3 here is CASSAHGGTRSHEQFF. The CDR3 DNA is TGTGCCAGCAGTGCTCATGGCGGGACTAGATCACATGAGCAGTTCTTC.

This rearrangement joins TRBV10-1 to TRBJ2-7, with TRBD2 matching 9 bases. The J segment lost 2 bases and the V segment lost 5 bases, leaving 10 bases of the junction unmatched. The length of the CDR3 is 16 residues. Germline CDR1 WNHNN, CDR2 SYGVQD (reference sequence). The CDR3 coding sequence is TGCGCCAGCAGTCCAGCCGGGACTAGCCTTACCTACGAGCAGTACTTC. Residues: CASSPAGTSLTYEQYF.

The rearrangement joins TRBV7-8 to TRBJ2-2; unclear D gene. With 5 bases removed from V and 8 bases from J, the gap between germline ends came to 15 bases. This CDR3 spans 14 amino acids. Per the germline V gene, CDR1 is SGHVS and CDR2 is FQNEAQ. CDR3 amino acids: CASSPLTRIGELFF. The DNA for the CDR3 is TGTGCCAGCAGCCCCCTTACGCGGATTGGGGAGCTGTTTTTT.

The chain couples TRBV9 to TRBJ2-7; 8 nucleotides agree with TRBD1. The junction had 8 bases not matched to a gene; V was cut back by 4 bases and J by 2 bases. The CDR3 spans 15 residues. The germline CDR1 and CDR2 sequences are SGDLS and YYNGEE. Written as DNA, the CDR3 is TGTGCCAGCAGCCCCATGGACAGGGCAACCTACGAGCAGTACTTC. Protein sequence: CASSPMDRATYEQYF.

The CDR3 reads CATSTQGNSPLHF. The CDR3 DNA follows: TGTGCCACCAGCACACAGGGTAATTCACCCCTCCACTTT. This sequence joins TRBV15 and TRBJ1-6; D might be TRBD1 (6 bases). CDR1 and CDR2 (germline): LNHNV, YYDKDF (reference sequence). This CDR3 spans 13 amino acids. V lost 4 bases, J lost 6 bases, and 7 bases lay in between. The complete variable domain, with remaining parts taken from reference TRBV15 and TRBJ1-6, reads DAMVIQNPRYQVTQFGKPVTLSCSQTLNHNVMYWYQQKSSQAPKLLFHYYDKDFNNEADTPDNFQSRRPNTSFCFLDIRSPGLGDTAMYLCATSTQGNSPLHFGNGTRLTVT.

The chain carries TRBV2 and TRBJ2-7, with 10 bases fitting TRBD2. Germline CDR1 and CDR2: SNHLY and FYNNEI. The junction had 9 bases not matched to a gene; V was cut back by 7 bases and J by 0 bases. This CDR3 has 16 residues. The CDR3 loop reads CASNRGSGGASYEQYF. CDR3 coding DNA: TGTGCCAGCAATCGGGGCAGCGGGGGGGCCTCCTACGAGCAGTACTTC.

The J gene is TRBJ2-1, the V gene TRBV5-1, with 8 bases fitting TRBD2. Germline V gene sequence: CDR1 SGHRS, CDR2 YFSETQ. The junction had 5 bases not matched to a gene; V was cut back by 3 bases and J by 0 bases. This CDR3 has 16 residues. CDR3 sequence: CASSSPRGVSYNEQFF. The CDR3 region has the DNA TGCGCCAGCAGCTCCCCGCGGGGGGTCTCCTACAATGAGCAGTTCTTC.

The DNA for the CDR3 is TGTGCCAGCAGCTCTTCAGGATACTCTGGAAACACCATATATTTT. It is translated as CASSSSGYSGNTIYF. V is TRBV7-9 and J is TRBJ1-3; D uncertain. The V and J ends lost 4 bases and 0 bases respectively, with 10 bases between them. CDR3 length equals 15 residues. CDR1 and CDR2 from the germline V gene are SEHNR and FQNEAQ (reference sequence). The variable domain in full, with the rest retrieved from reference TRBV7-9 and TRBJ1-3, is DTGVSQNPRHKITKRGQNVTFRCDPISEHNRLYWYRQTLGQGPEFLTYFQNEAQLEKSRLLSDRFSAERPKGSFSTLEIQRTEQGDSAMYLCASSSSGYSGNTIYFGEGSWLTVV.